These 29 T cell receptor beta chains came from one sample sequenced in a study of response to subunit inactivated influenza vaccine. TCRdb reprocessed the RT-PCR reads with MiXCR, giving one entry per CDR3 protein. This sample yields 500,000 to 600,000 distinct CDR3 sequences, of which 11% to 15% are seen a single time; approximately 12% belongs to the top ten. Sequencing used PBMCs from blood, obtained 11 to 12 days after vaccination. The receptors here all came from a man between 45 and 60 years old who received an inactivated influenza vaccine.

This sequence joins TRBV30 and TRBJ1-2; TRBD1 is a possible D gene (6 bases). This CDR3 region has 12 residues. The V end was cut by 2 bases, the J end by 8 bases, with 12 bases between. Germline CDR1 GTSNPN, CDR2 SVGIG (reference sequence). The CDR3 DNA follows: TGTGCCTGGAGTCCGACAGGATGGGGCTACACCTTC. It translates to CAWSPTGWGYTF. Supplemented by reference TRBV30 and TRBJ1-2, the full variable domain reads SQTIHQWPATLVQPVGSPLSLECTVEGTSNPNLYWYRQAAGRGLQLLFYSVGIGQISSEVPQNLSASRPQDRQFILSSKKLLLSDSGFYLCAWSPTGWGYTFGSGTRLTVV.

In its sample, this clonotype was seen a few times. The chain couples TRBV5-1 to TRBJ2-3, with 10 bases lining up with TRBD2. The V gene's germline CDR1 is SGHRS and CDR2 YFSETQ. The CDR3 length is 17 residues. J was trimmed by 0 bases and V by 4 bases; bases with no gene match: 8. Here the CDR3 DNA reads TGCGCCAGCAGCCCCGAGCGGGAGGGCCTCAGCACAGATACGCAGTATTTT. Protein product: CASSPEREGLSTDTQYF.

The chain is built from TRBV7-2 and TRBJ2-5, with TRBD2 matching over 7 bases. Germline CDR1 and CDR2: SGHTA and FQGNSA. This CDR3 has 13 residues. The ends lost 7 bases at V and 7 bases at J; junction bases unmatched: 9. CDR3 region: CASNRPGGMTQYF. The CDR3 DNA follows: TGTGCCAGCAACCGACCCGGGGGGATGACCCAGTACTTC. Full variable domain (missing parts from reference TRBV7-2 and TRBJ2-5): GAGVSQSPSNKVTEKGKDVELRCDPISGHTALYWYRQSLGQGLEFLIYFQGNSAPDKSGLPSDRFSAERTGGSVSTLTIQRTQQEDSAVYLCASNRPGGMTQYFGPGTRLLVL.

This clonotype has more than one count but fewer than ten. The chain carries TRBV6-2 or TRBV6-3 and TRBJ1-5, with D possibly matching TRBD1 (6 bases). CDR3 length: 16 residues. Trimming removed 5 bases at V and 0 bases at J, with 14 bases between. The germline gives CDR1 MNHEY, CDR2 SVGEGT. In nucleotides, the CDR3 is TGTGCCAGCAGTCCCGGACCGACAGGTAGCAATCAGCCCCAGCATTTT. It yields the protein CASSPGPTGSNQPQHF.

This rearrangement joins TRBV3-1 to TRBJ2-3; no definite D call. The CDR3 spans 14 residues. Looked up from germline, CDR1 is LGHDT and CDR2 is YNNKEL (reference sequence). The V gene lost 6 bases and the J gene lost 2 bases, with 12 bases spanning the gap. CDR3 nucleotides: TGTGCCAGCAGTCTATGGATCTTCACAGATACGCAGTATTTT. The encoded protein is CASSLWIFTDTQYF.

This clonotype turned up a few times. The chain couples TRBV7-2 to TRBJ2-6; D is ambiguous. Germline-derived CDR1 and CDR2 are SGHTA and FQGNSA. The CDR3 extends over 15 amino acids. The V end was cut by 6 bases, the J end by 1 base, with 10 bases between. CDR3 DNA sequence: TGTGCCAGCAGTCGAGGACGGTCTGGGGCCAACGTCCTGACTTTC. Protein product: CASSRGRSGANVLTF.

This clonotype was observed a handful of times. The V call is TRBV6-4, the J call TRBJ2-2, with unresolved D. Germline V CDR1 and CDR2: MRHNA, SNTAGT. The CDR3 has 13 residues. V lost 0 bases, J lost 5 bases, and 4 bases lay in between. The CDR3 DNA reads TGTGCCAGCAGTGACTCTCGGACCGGGGAGCTGTTTTTT. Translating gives CASSDSRTGELFF.

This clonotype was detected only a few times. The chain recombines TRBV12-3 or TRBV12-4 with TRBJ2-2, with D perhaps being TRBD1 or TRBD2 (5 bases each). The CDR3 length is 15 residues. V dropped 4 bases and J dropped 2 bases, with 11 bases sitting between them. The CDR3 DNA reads TGTGCCAGCAGTTGGGACGGGCAAAACACCGGGGAGCTGTTTTTT. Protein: CASSWDGQNTGELFF.

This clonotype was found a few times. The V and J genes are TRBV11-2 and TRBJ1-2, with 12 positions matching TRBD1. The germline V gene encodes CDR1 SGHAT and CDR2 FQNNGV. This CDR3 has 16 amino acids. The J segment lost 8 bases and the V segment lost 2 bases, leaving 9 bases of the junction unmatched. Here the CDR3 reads CASSLYPGQGARGYTF. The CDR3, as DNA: TGTGCCAGCAGCTTATACCCGGGACAGGGGGCGCGGGGCTACACCTTC.

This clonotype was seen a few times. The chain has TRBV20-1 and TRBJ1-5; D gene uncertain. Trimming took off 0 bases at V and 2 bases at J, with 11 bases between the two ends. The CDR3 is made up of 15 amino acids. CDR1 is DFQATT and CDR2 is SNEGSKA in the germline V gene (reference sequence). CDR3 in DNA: TGCAGTGCTAGAGAGCCTGGGGTGGGCAATCAGCCCCAGCATTTT. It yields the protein CSAREPGVGNQPQHF.

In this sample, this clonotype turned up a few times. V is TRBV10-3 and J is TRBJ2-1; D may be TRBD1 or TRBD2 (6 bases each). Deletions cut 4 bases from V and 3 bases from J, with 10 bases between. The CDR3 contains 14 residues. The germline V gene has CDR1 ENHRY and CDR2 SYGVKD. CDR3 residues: CAISGGARYNEQFF. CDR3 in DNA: TGTGCCATCAGTGGGGGGGCTCGCTACAATGAGCAGTTCTTC.

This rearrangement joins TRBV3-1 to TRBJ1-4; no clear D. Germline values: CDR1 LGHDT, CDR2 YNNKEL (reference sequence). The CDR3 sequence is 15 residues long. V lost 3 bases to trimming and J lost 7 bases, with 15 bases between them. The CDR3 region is CASSQMVTVAEKLFF. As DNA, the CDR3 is TGTGCCAGCAGCCAGATGGTAACAGTCGCTGAAAAACTGTTTTTT.

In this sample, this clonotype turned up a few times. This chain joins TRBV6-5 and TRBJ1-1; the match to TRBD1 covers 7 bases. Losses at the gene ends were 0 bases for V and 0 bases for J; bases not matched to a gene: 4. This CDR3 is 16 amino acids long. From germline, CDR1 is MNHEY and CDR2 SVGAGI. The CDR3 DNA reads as TGTGCCAGCAGTTACTCACAGGGGACGGTGAACACTGAAGCTTTCTTT. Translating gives CASSYSQGTVNTEAFF.

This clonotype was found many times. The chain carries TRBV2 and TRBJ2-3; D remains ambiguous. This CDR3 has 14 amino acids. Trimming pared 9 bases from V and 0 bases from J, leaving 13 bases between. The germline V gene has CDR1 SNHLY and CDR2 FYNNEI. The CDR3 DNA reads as TGTGCCAGTAGAGAGACCAGTAGCACAGATACGCAGTATTTT. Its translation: CASRETSSTDTQYF.

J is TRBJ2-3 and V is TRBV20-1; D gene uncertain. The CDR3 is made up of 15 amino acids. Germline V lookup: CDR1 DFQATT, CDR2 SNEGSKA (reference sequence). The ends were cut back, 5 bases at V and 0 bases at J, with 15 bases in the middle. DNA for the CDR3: TGCAGTGCTCGGTCGGGTGGGGAAAGCACAGATACGCAGTATTTT. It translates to CSARSGGESTDTQYF.

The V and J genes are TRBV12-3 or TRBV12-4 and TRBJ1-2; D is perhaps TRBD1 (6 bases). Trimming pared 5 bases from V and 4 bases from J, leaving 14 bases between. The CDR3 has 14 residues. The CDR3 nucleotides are TGTGCCAGCAGTGCACAGGGAATTGCCTATGGCTACACCTTC. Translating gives CASSAQGIAYGYTF.

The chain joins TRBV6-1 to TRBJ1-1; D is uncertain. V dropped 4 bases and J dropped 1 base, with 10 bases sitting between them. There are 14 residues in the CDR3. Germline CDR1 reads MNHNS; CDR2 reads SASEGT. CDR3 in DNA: TGTGCCAGCAGTGCCATGATACAGAACACTGAAGCTTTCTTT. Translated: CASSAMIQNTEAFF.

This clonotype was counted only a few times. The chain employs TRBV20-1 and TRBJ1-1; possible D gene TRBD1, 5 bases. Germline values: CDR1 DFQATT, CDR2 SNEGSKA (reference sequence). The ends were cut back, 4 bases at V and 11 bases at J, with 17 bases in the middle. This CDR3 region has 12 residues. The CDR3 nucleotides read TGCAGTGCTAAAGTATCGGGGGGGGGTGCTTTCTTT. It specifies CSAKVSGGGAFF.

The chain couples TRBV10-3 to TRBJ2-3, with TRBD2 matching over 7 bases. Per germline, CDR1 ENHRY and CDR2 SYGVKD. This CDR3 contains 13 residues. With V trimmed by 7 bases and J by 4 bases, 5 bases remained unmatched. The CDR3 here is CAINGGWADTQYF. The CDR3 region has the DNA TGTGCCATCAACGGGGGGTGGGCAGATACGCAGTATTTT.

CDR3 sequence: CASSRYKGQREYNEQFF. The CDR3 DNA follows: TGCGCCAGCAGTCGATACAAAGGACAGAGGGAATACAATGAGCAGTTCTTC. The chain joins TRBV23-1 to TRBJ2-1, with a weak D call TRBD1 (6 bases). TRBV23-1 is recorded as an ORF, its role being uncertain. V was cut by 4 bases and J by 4 bases, with 20 bases left in between. The CDR3 contains 17 residues.

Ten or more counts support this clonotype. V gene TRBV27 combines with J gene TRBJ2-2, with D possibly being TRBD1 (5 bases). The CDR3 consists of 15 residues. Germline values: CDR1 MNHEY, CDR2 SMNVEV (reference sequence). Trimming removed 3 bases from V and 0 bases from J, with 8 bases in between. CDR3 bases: TGTGCCAGCAGTTTCCAGGGTACGAACACCGGGGAGCTGTTTTTT. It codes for CASSFQGTNTGELFF.

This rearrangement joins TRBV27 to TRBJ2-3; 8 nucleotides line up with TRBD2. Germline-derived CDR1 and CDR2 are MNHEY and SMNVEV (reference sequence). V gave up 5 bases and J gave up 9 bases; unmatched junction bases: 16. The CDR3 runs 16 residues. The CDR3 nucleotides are TGTGCCAGCAGTAAGGAAAGCGGGAGAGCCGCCGGCACGCAGTATTTT. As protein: CASSKESGRAAGTQYF.

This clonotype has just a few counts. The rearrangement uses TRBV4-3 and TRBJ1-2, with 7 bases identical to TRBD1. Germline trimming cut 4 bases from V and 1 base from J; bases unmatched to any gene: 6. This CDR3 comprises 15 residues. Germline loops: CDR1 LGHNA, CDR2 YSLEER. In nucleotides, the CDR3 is TGCGCCAGCAGCCTACGGACAGGAGATAACTATGGCTACACCTTC. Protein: CASSLRTGDNYGYTF.

The CDR3 nucleotides are TGTGCCAGCAGAATGGAGACCCAGTACTTC. As protein: CASRMETQYF. The chain joins TRBV4-2 to TRBJ2-5; D unclear. V dropped 6 bases and J dropped 5 bases, with 4 bases sitting between them. CDR1 is LGHNA, CDR2 YNFKEQ, per germline. CDR3 size: 10 residues.

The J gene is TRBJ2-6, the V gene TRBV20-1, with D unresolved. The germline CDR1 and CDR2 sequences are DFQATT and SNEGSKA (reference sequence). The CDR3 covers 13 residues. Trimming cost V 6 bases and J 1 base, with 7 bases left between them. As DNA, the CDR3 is TGCAGTGCCCTAAGTTCTGGGGCCAACGTCCTGACTTTC. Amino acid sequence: CSALSSGANVLTF.

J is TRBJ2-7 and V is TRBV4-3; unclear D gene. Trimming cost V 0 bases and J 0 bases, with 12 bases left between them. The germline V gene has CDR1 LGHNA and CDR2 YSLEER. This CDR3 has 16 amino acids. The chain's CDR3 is CASSQDLDASSYEQYF. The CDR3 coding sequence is TGCGCCAGCAGCCAAGATCTCGACGCGAGCTCCTACGAGCAGTACTTC.

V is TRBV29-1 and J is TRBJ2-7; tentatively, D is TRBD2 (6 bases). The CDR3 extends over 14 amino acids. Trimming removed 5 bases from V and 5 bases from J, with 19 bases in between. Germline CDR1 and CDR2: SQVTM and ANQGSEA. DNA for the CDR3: TGCAGCGTTTTAGAGGCCGGGGGTAGAAACGAGCAGTACTTC. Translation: CSVLEAGGRNEQYF.

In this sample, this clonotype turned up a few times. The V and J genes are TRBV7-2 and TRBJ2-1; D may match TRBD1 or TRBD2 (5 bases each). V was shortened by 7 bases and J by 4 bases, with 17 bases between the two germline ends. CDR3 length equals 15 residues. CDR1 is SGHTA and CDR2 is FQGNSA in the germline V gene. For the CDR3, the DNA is TGTGCCAGCAATGGGGGAACTGCCTCTTACAATGAGCAGTTCTTC. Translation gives CASNGGTASYNEQFF.

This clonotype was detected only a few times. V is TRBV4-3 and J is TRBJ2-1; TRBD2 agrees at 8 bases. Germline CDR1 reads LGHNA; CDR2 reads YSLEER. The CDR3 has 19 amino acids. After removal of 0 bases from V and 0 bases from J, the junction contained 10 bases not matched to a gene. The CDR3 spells CASSQEVAGRPSSYNEQFF. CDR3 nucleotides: TGCGCCAGCAGCCAAGAAGTAGCGGGAAGACCAAGCTCCTACAATGAGCAGTTCTTC.